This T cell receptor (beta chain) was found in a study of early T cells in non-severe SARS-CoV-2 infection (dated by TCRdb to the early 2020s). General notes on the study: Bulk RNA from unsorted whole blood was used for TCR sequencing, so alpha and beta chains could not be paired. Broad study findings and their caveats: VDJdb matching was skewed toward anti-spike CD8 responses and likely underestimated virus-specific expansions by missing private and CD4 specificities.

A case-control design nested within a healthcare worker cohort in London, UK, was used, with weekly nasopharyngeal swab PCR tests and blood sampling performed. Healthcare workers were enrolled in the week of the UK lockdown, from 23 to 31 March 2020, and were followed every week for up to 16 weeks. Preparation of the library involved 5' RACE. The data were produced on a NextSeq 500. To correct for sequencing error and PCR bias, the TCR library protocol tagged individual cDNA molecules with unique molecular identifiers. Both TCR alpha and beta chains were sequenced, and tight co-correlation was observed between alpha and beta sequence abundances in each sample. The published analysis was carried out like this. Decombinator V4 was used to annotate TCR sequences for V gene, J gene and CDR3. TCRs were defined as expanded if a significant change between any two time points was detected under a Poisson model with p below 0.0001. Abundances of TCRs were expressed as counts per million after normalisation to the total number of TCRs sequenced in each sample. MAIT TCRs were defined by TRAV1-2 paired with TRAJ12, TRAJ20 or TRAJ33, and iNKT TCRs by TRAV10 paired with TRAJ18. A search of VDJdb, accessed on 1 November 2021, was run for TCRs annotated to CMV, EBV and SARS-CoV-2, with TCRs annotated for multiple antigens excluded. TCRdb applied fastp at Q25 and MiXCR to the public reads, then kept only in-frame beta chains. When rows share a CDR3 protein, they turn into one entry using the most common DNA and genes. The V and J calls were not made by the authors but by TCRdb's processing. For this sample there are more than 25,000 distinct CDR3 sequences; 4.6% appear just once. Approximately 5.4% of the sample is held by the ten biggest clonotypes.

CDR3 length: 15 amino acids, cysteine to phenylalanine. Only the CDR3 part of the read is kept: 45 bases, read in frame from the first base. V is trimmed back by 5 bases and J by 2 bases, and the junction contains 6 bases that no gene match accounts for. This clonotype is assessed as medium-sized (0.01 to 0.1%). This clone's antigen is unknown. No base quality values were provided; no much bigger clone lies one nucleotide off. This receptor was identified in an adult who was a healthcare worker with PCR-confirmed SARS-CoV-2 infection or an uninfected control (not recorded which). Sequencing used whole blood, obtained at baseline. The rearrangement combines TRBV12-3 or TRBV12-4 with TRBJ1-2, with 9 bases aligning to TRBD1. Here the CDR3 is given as CASSGPGQGNYGYTF. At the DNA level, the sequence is TGTGCCAGCAGTGGGCCGGGACAGGGAAACTATGGCTACACCTTC.